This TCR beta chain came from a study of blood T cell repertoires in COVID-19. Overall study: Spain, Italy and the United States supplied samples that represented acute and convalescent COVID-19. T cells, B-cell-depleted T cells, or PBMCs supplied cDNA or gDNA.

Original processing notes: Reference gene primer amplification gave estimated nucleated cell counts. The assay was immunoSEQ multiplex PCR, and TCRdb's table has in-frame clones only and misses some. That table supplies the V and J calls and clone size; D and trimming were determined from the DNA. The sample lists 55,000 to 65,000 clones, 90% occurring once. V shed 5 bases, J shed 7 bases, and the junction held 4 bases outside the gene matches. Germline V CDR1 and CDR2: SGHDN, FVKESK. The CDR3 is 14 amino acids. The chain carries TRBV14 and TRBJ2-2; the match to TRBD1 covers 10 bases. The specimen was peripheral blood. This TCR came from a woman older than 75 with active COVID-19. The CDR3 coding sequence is TGTGCCAGCAGCGACAGGGGGCTGGTCGGGGAGCTGTTTTTT. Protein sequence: CASSDRGLVGELFF.